These 32 T cell receptor beta chains came from one sample sequenced in a study of T cell responses to AZD1222 COVID-19 vaccine. The data were produced by immunoSEQ multiplex PCR, yet TCRdb's version contains in-frame clones alone and is incomplete. The sample consists of tens of thousands of clones, approximately 88% of them appearing once. This material consisted of peripheral blood, taken on day 0 of AZD1222 vaccination. These receptors were taken from an adult in good health.

This chain connects TRBV21-1 to TRBJ2-5. TRBV21-1 is given as a pseudogene. The CDR3 sequence is 14 residues long. CDR3 bases: TGTGCCAGCAGCAAAGAGGACCCAGCGGAGACCCAGTACTTC. Protein sequence: CASSKEDPAETQYF.

The rearrangement uses TRBV19 and TRBJ1-3, with TRBD1 matching over 9 bases. V lost 5 bases, J lost 9 bases, and 8 bases stayed unmatched. Germline V gene sequence: CDR1 LNHDA, CDR2 SQIVND (reference sequence). The CDR3 spans 14 residues. This CDR3 is CASSDRDRDSTIYF. CDR3 DNA sequence: TGTGCCAGTAGTGACCGGGACAGGGATAGCACCATATATTTT.

This sequence joins TRBV20-1 and TRBJ1-2; weak D call: TRBD1 (5 bases). The V end was cut by 4 bases, the J end by 4 bases, with 7 bases between. CDR1 DFQATT and CDR2 SNEGSKA come from the germline V gene (reference sequence). The CDR3 is 11 residues long. This chain's CDR3 is CSATDSYGYTF. The CDR3 region has the DNA TGCAGTGCTACCGACAGCTATGGCTACACCTTC.

The chain carries TRBV4-2 and TRBJ2-7; D possibly matches TRBD1 or TRBD2 (5 bases each). This CDR3 comprises 14 residues. Trimming cost V 1 base and J 3 bases, with 10 bases left between them. The V gene's germline CDR1 is LGHNA and CDR2 YNFKEQ. The CDR3: CASSQGGRGYEQYF. CDR3 DNA: TGTGCCAGCAGCCAAGGGGGACGGGGCTACGAGCAGTACTTC.

This rearrangement joins TRBV7-9 to TRBJ1-2; D is possibly TRBD1 (6 bases). Germline V lookup: CDR1 SEHNR, CDR2 FQNEAQ (reference sequence). V lost 8 bases, J lost 6 bases, and 16 bases lay in between. The CDR3 runs 13 residues. CDR3 sequence reads: CASPEGGQDGYTF. CDR3 nucleotides: TGTGCCAGCCCCGAGGGGGGGCAAGATGGCTACACCTTC. Full variable domain (missing parts from reference TRBV7-9 and TRBJ1-2): DTGVSQNPRHKITKRGQNVTFRCDPISEHNRLYWYRQTLGQGPEFLTYFQNEAQLEKSRLLSDRFSAERPKGSFSTLEIQRTEQGDSAMYLCASPEGGQDGYTFGSGTRLTVV.

The V call is TRBV6-4, the J call TRBJ2-1; 12 positions match TRBD2. Germline V lookup: CDR1 MRHNA, CDR2 SNTAGT. This CDR3 contains 17 residues. The CDR3 loop is CSFQGGLAGGTYNEQFF. In DNA, the CDR3 is TGTTCGTTTCAGGGGGGACTAGCGGGTGGGACCTACAATGAGCAGTTCTTC.

V is TRBV6-5 and J is TRBJ2-7; TRBD1 matches at 7 bases. Germline-derived CDR1 and CDR2 are MNHEY and SVGAGI. CDR3 length equals 12 residues. Losses at the gene ends were 5 bases for V and 6 bases for J; bases not matched to a gene: 4. CDR3 bases: TGTGCCAGCAGTATGACAGGGACCGAGCAGTACTTC. Amino acid sequence: CASSMTGTEQYF.

The table lists this clone with a count of one. V and J are TRBV24-1 and TRBJ2-3; no definite D call. CDR1 and CDR2 (germline): KGHDR, SFDVKD. The CDR3 length is 15 residues. V shed 5 bases and J shed 5 bases, with 16 bases lying between them. DNA of the CDR3: TGTGCCACCAGTGGCCCGATTCAGTCGGTAGATACGCAGTATTTT. Its protein product is CATSGPIQSVDTQYF.

V usage is TRBV18 and J usage is TRBJ1-3; D gene ambiguous. Germline CDR1 reads KGHSH; CDR2 reads LQKENI. The germline V and J ends were trimmed by 0 bases and 1 base, with 10 bases remaining between them. The CDR3 contains 16 residues. The CDR3 spells CASSPPGSVSGNTIYF. CDR3 nucleotides: TGTGCCAGCTCACCACCAGGGAGCGTTTCTGGAAACACCATATATTTT.

In DNA form, the CDR3 reads TGTGCCAGCAGCGCCCGGGACGGACACAATCAGCCCCAGCATTTT. Translated: CASSARDGHNQPQHF. The chain has TRBV11-2 and TRBJ1-5; D is possibly TRBD1 (5 bases). Germline-derived CDR1 and CDR2 are SGHAT and FQNNGV. V lost 5 bases, J lost 3 bases, and 14 bases lay in between. The CDR3 length is 15 residues. The full variable domain, in which reference TRBV11-2 and TRBJ1-5 provide the parts outside the CDR3, is EAGVAQSPRYKIIEKRQSVAFWCNPISGHATLYWYQQILGQGPKLLIQFQNNGVVDDSQLPKDRFSAERLKGVDSTLKIQPAKLEDSAVYLCASSARDGHNQPQHFGDGTRLSIL.

The rearrangement uses TRBV6-5 and TRBJ1-5; the match to TRBD1 covers 8 bases. The J segment lost 6 bases and the V segment lost 11 bases, leaving 12 bases of the junction unmatched. Germline loops: CDR1 MNHEY, CDR2 SVGAGI. The CDR3 totals 14 residues. The CDR3, as DNA: TGTGCCGCCGCTGACAGGGGAAGCGCTCAGCCCCAGCATTTT. Protein product: CAAADRGSAQPQHF.

This chain connects TRBV6-2 or TRBV6-3 to TRBJ1-3; D not certain. The V end lost 6 bases, the J end lost 5 bases, and 20 bases lay between the germline ends. From germline, CDR1 is MNHEY and CDR2 SVGEGT. The CDR3 consists of 16 residues. CDR3 amino acids: CASSGRSRIPRNTIYF. The CDR3 DNA follows: TGTGCCAGCAGCGGACGCAGCAGGATTCCGAGAAACACCATATATTTT.

This clone showed up just once. V and J are TRBV27 and TRBJ1-5, with D unresolved. CDR1 and CDR2 from the germline V gene are MNHEY and SMNVEV (reference sequence). The CDR3 runs to 14 residues. V shed 6 bases and J shed 8 bases, with 17 bases lying between them. In DNA, the CDR3 is TGTGCCAGCAGCCCAAAGGGCTCCGTGGAGCCCCAGCATTTT. Its translation: CASSPKGSVEPQHF.

The CDR3 region has the DNA TGTGCCAGCAGCAATCGGAGGTCAGTGCGGGGCGGTCGACGGTTCTTC. Amino acids: CASSNRRSVRGGRRFF. The V and J genes are TRBV21-1 and TRBJ2-1; TRBD2 is the table's D call and was not checked against the DNA. TRBV21-1 is classified as a pseudogene. This CDR3 spans 16 amino acids.

This chain joins TRBV19 and TRBJ1-5; 7 bases match TRBD1. Trimming cost V 6 bases and J 4 bases; bases outside gene matches: 3. Germline V gene lookup returns CDR1 LNHDA and CDR2 SQIVND (reference sequence). This CDR3 region has 13 residues. CDR3 region: CASSQQGNQPQHF. Here the CDR3 DNA reads TGTGCCAGTAGCCAACAGGGGAATCAGCCCCAGCATTTT.

V is TRBV28 and J is TRBJ1-5; weak D call: TRBD1 (5 bases). V lost 3 bases, J lost 7 bases, and 19 bases lay in between. This CDR3 is built from 16 residues. Germline CDR1 is MDHEN and CDR2 is SYDVKM. CDR3 nucleotides: TGTGCCAGCAGTTTCCCCGGGGCCAGGTCGAGGCAGCCCCAGCATTTT. Its protein is CASSFPGARSRQPQHF.

This chain joins TRBV4-1 and TRBJ2-3; 7 bases agree with TRBD2. V was pared by 1 base and J by 9 bases, with 4 bases of the junction left unmatched. Germline V gene data show CDR1 as MGHRA and CDR2 as YSYEKL. CDR3 length: 13 residues. DNA of the CDR3: TGCGCCAGCAGCCAAGGACTAGCCGGAACGCAGTATTTT. Protein: CASSQGLAGTQYF.

This clone has just one count. The rearrangement uses TRBV14 and TRBJ2-7; D remains unclear. The CDR3 is made up of 12 amino acids. Trimming removed 4 bases at V and 1 base at J, with 5 bases between. CDR1 and CDR2 from the germline V gene are SGHDN and FVKESK. The CDR3 is CASSRASYEQYF. CDR3 in DNA: TGTGCCAGCAGCCGGGCATCCTACGAGCAGTACTTC.

The V and J genes are TRBV21-1 and TRBJ2-3; the table's D gene call, TRBD2, was not cross checked with the DNA. TRBV21-1 is given as a pseudogene. The length of the CDR3 is 18 residues. The CDR3 DNA is TGTGCCAGCAGCAAATTATTATCGACTAGCGGGGGGCAGGATACGCAGTATTTT. It specifies CASSKLLSTSGGQDTQYF.

The gene calls are TRBV19 and TRBJ2-2; no definite D call. The CDR3 length is 14 residues. Trimming shortened V by 0 bases and J by 1 base, and 3 bases separated the two germline ends. In germline, CDR1 is LNHDA, CDR2 SQIVND (reference sequence). The CDR3 DNA reads TGTGCCAGTAGTATAGACGGGAACACCGGGGAGCTGTTTTTT. Its protein is CASSIDGNTGELFF.

The V gene is TRBV6-5, the J gene TRBJ1-1, with 8 nucleotides matching TRBD1. Per germline, CDR1 MNHEY and CDR2 SVGAGI. CDR3 length: 14 residues. Unmatched junction bases numbered 4, after V lost 6 bases and J lost 1 base. CDR3 in amino acids: CASRRDRQNTEAFF. The CDR3 DNA sequence: TGTGCCAGCAGACGGGACAGGCAGAACACTGAAGCTTTCTTT.

V usage is TRBV19 and J usage is TRBJ2-3, with a possible D match to TRBD2 (5 bases). Looked up from germline, CDR1 is LNHDA and CDR2 is SQIVND (reference sequence). The CDR3 is made up of 13 amino acids. The ends were cut back, 4 bases at V and 7 bases at J, with 12 bases in the middle. CDR3 coding DNA: TGTGCCAGTAGTACCCAAAGACTAAATACGCAGTATTTT. This gives the protein CASSTQRLNTQYF.

The rearrangement links TRBV28 to TRBJ2-4; 7 bases match TRBD2. J lost 1 base, V lost 3 bases, and 3 bases had no gene match. Germline CDR1 is MDHEN and CDR2 is SYDVKM. CDR3 length equals 15 residues. The CDR3 DNA follows: TGTGCCAGCAGTTTTATGGGGGGGGCCAAAAACATTCAGTACTTC. Translating it yields CASSFMGGAKNIQYF.

V usage is TRBV3-1 (or the pseudogene TRBV3-2) and J usage is TRBJ2-7, with 11 bases that match TRBD2. CDR3 size: 14 residues. Trimming took 4 bases from V and 3 from J; bases not matched to a gene: 2. From germline, CDR1 is LGHDT and CDR2 YNNKEL (reference sequence). DNA for the CDR3: TGTGCCAGCAGCCTGGGACTAGCGGACTACGAGCAGTACTTC. Its translation is CASSLGLADYEQYF.

V usage is TRBV28 and J usage is TRBJ1-3; 7 bases are a match to TRBD1. Germline-derived CDR1 and CDR2 are MDHEN and SYDVKM. V lost 5 bases, J lost 2 bases, and 6 bases stayed unmatched. This CDR3 has 15 amino acids. The CDR3: CASSTQQGTGNTIYF. CDR3 in DNA: TGTGCCAGCAGTACCCAACAGGGGACTGGAAACACCATATATTTT.

The rearrangement uses TRBV11-2 and TRBJ1-1, with TRBD1 as a possible D gene (6 bases). CDR1 and CDR2 from the germline V gene are SGHAT and FQNNGV. The ends were cut back, 1 base at V and 2 bases at J, with 11 bases in the middle. This CDR3 has 15 residues. CDR3 residues: CASSLGGQGNTEAFF. Written as DNA, the CDR3 is TGTGCCAGCAGCTTAGGGGGGCAGGGAAACACTGAAGCTTTCTTT.

This chain joins TRBV5-1 and TRBJ2-2; no firm D call. Germline V gene data show CDR1 as SGHRS and CDR2 as YFSETQ. The CDR3 is 12 amino acids. The ends were cut back, 1 base at V and 5 bases at J, with 3 bases in the middle. CDR3 DNA: TGCGCCAGCAGCTTGTTTACCGGGGAGCTGTTTTTT. This encodes CASSLFTGELFF.

The J gene is TRBJ1-2, the V gene TRBV25-1; maybe TRBD1 (6 bases). Germline CDR1 MGHDK, CDR2 SYGVNS. The ends were cut back, 1 base at V and 8 bases at J, with 11 bases in the middle. The CDR3 runs to 13 residues. The DNA for the CDR3 is TGTGCCAGCAGTGAATCGGCAGGGGACGGCTACACCTTC. Its protein is CASSESAGDGYTF.

The chain employs TRBV9 and TRBJ2-5, with unresolved D. The germline V gene has CDR1 SGDLS and CDR2 YYNGEE. The CDR3 covers 14 residues. V lost 0 bases to trimming and J lost 1 base, with 7 bases between them. CDR3 region: CASSVEAIQETQYF. CDR3 bases: TGTGCCAGCAGCGTAGAGGCTATCCAAGAGACCCAGTACTTC. Looking up the rest from reference TRBV9 and TRBJ2-5 gives the full variable domain: DSGVTQTPKHLITATGQRVTLRCSPRSGDLSVYWYQQSLDQGLQFLIQYYNGEERAKGNILERFSAQQFPDLHSELNLSSLELGDSALYFCASSVEAIQETQYFGPGTRLLVL.

CDR3 in amino acids: CASSLAGTGTGELFF. The DNA of the CDR3 is TGTGCCAGCAGCTTAGCCGGGACAGGCACCGGGGAGCTGTTTTTT. The V call is TRBV7-9, the J call TRBJ2-2; the match to TRBD1 covers 8 bases. From germline, CDR1 is SEHNR and CDR2 FQNEAQ (reference sequence). The CDR3 sequence is 15 residues long. The V segment lost 0 bases and the J segment 4 bases; nucleotides outside the gene matches: 1.

The rearrangement uses TRBV15 and TRBJ2-7; D could derive from TRBD1 or TRBD2 (6 bases each). CDR3 size: 14 residues. Germline V gene data show CDR1 as LNHNV and CDR2 as YYDKDF (reference sequence). V shed 4 bases and J shed 6 bases, with 16 bases lying between them. CDR3 sequence: CATSTGGATGEQYF. The DNA of the CDR3 is TGTGCCACCAGCACCGGGGGCGCTACGGGCGAGCAGTACTTC.

The J gene is TRBJ1-2, the V gene TRBV18; a weak D match, TRBD1 (5 bases). The CDR3 is 14 residues long. V was pared by 0 bases and J by 7 bases, with 12 bases between. The germline CDR1 and CDR2 sequences are KGHSH and LQKENI. The CDR3 DNA reads as TGTGCCAGCTCACCACCAATCCAGGGCAGTGGCTACACCTTC. As protein: CASSPPIQGSGYTF.